This section outlines one T cell receptor (beta chain) sequence together with its context. Sequencing used immunoSEQ multiplex PCR; TCRdb keeps in-frame clones, though not all of them. In the table there are 90,000 to 130,000 clones, approximately 82% of which are singletons. This sample stems from a study of blood T cell repertoires in COVID-19. For the study at large: Sample material is recorded as cDNA or gDNA derived from T cells, B-cell-depleted T cells, or PBMCs.

Per the germline V gene, CDR1 is MNHNY and CDR2 is SVGAGI (reference sequence). V shed 2 bases and J 0 bases; nucleotides not matched to a gene: 3. The CDR3 has 15 amino acids. The chain carries TRBV6-6 and TRBJ1-2; 7 positions match TRBD1. The sample comprised peripheral blood. This clonotype was obtained from a woman aged 80 or over with acute or convalescent COVID-19. The CDR3 loop reads CASSYGTAANYGYTF. The DNA for the CDR3 is TGTGCCAGCAGTTACGGGACAGCCGCTAACTATGGCTACACCTTC.